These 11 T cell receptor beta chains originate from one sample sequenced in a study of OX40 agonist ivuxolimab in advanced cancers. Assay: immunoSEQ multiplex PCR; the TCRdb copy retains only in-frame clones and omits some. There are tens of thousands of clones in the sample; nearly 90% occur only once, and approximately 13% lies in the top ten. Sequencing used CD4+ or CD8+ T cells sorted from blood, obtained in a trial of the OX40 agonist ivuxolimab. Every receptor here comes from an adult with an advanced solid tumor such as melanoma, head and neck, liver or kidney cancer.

The CDR3, as DNA: TGCGGGCCTTTAAAGGGGGCTGAAGCTTTCTTT. As protein: CGPLKGAEAFF. The rearrangement uses TRBV20-1 and TRBJ1-1, with a possible D match to TRBD1 (6 bases). The CDR3 spans 11 residues. Germline CDR1 DFQATT, CDR2 SNEGSKA (reference sequence).

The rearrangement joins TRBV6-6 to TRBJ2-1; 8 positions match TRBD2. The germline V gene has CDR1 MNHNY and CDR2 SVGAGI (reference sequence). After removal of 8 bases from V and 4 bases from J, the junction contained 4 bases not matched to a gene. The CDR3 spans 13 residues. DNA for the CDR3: TGTGCCAGCGTGTTAGCGGGGTACAATGAGCAGTTCTTC. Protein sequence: CASVLAGYNEQFF.

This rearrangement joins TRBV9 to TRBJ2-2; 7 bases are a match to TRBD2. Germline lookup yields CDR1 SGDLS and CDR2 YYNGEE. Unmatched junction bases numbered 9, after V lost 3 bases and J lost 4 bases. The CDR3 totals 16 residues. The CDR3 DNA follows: TGTGCCAGCAGCGGCGTAGTAGCGGGCGTCACCGGGGAGCTGTTTTTT. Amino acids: CASSGVVAGVTGELFF.

CDR3 bases: TGTGCCAGCAGTTCCCGACAGGATACCTACGAGCAGTACTTC. This gives the protein CASSSRQDTYEQYF. The gene calls are TRBV2 and TRBJ2-7; TRBD1 might be the D (6 bases). The V end was cut by 5 bases, the J end by 2 bases, with 13 bases between. The CDR3 is 14 residues long. Germline CDR1 reads SNHLY; CDR2 reads FYNNEI.

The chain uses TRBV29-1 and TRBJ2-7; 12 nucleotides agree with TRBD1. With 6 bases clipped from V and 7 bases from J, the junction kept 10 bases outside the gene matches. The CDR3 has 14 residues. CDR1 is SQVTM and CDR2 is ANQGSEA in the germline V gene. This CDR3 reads CSVVPGTGGREQYF. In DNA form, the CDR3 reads TGCAGCGTAGTACCCGGGACAGGGGGCAGGGAGCAGTACTTC.

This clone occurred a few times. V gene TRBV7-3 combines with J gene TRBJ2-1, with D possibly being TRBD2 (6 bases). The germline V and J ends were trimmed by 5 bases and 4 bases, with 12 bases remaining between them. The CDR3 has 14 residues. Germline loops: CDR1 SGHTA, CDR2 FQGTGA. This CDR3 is CASSRSGLYNEQFF. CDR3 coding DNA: TGTGCCAGCAGCCGCTCGGGACTTTACAATGAGCAGTTCTTC. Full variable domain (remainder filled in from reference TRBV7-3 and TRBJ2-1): GAGVSQTPSNKVTEKGKYVELRCDPISGHTALYWYRQSLGQGPEFLIYFQGTGAADDSGLPNDRFFAVRPEGSVSTLKIQRTERGDSAVYLCASSRSGLYNEQFFGPGTRLTVL.

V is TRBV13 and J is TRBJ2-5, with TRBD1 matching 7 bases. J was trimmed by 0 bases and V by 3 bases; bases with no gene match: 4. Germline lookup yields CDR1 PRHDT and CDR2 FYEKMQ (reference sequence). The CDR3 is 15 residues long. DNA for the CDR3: TGTGCCAGCAGCTTGGGGGACAGAAACCAAGAGACCCAGTACTTC. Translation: CASSLGDRNQETQYF.

The CDR3 DNA follows: TGTGCCAGCAGTAAGCCGGGACACCACACTGAAGCTTTCTTT. Encoded protein: CASSKPGHHTEAFF. The V call is TRBV27, the J call TRBJ1-1; a weak D match, TRBD1 (6 bases). The CDR3 has 14 amino acids. V was cut by 5 bases and J by 3 bases, with 13 bases left in between. Germline V CDR1 and CDR2: MNHEY, SMNVEV (reference sequence).

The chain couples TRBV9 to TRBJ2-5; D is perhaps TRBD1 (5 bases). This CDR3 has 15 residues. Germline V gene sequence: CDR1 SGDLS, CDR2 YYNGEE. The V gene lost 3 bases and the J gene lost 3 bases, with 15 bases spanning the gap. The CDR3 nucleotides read TGTGCCAGCAGCGCTACAGGAACTTTAAAAGAGACCCAGTACTTC. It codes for CASSATGTLKETQYF.

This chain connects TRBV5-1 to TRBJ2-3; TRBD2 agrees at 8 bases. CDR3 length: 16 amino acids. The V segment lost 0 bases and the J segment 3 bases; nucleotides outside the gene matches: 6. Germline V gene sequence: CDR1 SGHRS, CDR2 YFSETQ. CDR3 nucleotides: TGCGCCAGCAGCTTGGCCGGAACGGGAGGGACAGATACGCAGTATTTT. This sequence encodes CASSLAGTGGTDTQYF.

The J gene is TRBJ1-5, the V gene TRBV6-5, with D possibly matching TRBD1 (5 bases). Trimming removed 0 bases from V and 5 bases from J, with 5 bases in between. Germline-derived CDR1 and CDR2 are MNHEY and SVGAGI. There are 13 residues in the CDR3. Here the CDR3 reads CASSYSTDQPQHF. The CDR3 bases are TGTGCCAGCAGTTACTCGACAGATCAGCCCCAGCATTTT.